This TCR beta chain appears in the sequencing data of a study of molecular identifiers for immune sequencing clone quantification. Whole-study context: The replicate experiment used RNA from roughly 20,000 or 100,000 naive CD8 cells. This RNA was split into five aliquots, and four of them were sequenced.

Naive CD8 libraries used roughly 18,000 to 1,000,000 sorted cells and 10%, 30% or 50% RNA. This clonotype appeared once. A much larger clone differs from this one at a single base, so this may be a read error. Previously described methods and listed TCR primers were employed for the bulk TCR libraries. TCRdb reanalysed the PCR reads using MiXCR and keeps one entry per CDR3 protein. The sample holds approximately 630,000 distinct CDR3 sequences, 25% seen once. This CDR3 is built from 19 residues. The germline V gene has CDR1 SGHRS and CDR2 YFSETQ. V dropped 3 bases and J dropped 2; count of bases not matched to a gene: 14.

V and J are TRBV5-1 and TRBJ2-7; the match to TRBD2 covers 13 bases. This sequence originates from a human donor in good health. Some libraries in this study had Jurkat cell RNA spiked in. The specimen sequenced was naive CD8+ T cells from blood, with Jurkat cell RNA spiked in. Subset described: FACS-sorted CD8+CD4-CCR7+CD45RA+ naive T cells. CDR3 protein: CASSSVPYSGTSGAYEQYF. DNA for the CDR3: TGCGCCAGCAGCTCGGTCCCATATTCCGGGACTAGCGGGGCCTACGAGCAGTACTTC. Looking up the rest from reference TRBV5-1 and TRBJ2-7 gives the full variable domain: KAGVTQTPRYLIKTRGQQVTLSCSPISGHRSVSWYQQTPGQGLQFLFEYFSETQRNKGNFPGRFSGRQFSNSRSEMNVSTLELGDSALYLCASSSVPYSGTSGAYEQYFGPGTRLTVT.